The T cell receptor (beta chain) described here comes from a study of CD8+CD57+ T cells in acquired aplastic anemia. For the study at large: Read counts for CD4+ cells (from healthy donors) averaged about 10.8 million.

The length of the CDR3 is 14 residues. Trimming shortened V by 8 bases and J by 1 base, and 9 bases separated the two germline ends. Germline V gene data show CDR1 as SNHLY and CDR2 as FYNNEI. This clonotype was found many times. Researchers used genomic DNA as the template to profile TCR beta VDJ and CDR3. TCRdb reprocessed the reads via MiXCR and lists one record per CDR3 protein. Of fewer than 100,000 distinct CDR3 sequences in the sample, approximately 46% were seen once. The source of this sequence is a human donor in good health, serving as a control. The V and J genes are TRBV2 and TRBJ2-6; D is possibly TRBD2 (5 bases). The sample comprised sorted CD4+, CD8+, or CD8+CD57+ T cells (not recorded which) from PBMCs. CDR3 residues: CASEEGSGANVLTF. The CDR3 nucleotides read TGTGCCAGCGAAGAGGGATCTGGGGCCAACGTCCTGACTTTC. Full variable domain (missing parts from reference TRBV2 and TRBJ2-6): EPEVTQTPSHQVTQMGQEVILRCVPISNHLYFYWYRQILGQKVEFLVSFYNNEISEKSEIFDDQFSVERPDGSNFTLKIRSTKLEDSAMYFCASEEGSGANVLTFGAGSRLTVL.